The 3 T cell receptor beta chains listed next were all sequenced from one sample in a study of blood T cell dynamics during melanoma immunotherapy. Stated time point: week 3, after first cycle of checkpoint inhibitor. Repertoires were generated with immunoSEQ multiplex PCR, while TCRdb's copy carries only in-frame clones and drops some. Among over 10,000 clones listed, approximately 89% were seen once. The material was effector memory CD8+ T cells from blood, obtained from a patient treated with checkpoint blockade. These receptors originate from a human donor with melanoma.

CDR3 residues: CASSFRLNTEAFF. The CDR3 DNA reads TGTGCCAGCAGTTTCAGGCTGAACACTGAAGCTTTCTTT. This chain connects TRBV28 to TRBJ1-1; no reliable D call. CDR3 length equals 13 residues. The V end was cut by 3 bases, the J end by 0 bases, with 5 bases between. Germline assignment: CDR1 MDHEN and CDR2 SYDVKM.

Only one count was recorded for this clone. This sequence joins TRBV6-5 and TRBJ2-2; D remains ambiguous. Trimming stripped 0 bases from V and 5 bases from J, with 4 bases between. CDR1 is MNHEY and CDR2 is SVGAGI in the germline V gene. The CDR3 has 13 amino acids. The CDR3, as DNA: TGTGCCAGCAGTTACTCGGGGACCGGGGAGCTGTTTTTT. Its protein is CASSYSGTGELFF.

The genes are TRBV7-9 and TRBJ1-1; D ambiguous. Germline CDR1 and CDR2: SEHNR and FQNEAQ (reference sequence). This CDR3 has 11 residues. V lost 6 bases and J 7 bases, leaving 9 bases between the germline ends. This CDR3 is CASRQAFEAFF. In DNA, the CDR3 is TGTGCCAGCAGGCAGGCGTTTGAAGCTTTCTTT.